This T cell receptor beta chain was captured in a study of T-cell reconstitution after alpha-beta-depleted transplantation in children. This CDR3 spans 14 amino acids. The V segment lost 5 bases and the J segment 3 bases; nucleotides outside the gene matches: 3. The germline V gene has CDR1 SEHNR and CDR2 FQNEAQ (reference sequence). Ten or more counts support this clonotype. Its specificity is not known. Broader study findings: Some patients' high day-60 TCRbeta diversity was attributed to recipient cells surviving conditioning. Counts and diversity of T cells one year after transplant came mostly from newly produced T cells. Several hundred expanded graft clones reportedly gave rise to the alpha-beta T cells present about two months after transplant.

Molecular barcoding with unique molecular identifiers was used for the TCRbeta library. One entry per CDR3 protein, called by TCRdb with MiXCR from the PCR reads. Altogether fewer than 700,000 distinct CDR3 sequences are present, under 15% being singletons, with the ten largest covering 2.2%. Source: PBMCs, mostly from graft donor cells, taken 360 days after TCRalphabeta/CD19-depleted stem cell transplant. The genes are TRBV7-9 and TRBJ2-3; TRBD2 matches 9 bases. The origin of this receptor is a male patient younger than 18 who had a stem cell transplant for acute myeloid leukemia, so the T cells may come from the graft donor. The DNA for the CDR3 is TGTGCCAGCAGCCCTAGCGGGAAGACAGATACGCAGTATTTT. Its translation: CASSPSGKTDTQYF.